This is a list of T cell receptor beta chains from one sample in a study of monozygotic twins with inflammatory bowel disease. Reanalyzing the 5' RACE reads, TCRdb keeps one entry per CDR3 protein, without DNA. The sample holds approximately 400,000 distinct CDR3 sequences. The sequenced sample was blood. Receptors were obtained from a human donor with ulcerative colitis or Crohn's disease, or a healthy co-twin of an affected twin (not recorded which). The CDR3 runs from the conserved cysteine through the conserved F or W.

j_gene: TRBJ1-2; v_gene: TRBV24-1; CDR3aa: CATSDSGTDYGYTF
j_gene: TRBJ1-2; v_gene: TRBV20-1; CDR3aa: CSSGRPNYGYTF
j_gene: TRBJ1-1; v_gene: TRBV7-2; CDR3aa: CASSFAGTGGFTEAFF
j_gene: TRBJ1-1; v_gene: TRBV6-5; CDR3aa: CASSYRMNTEAFF
j_gene: TRBJ2-7; v_gene: TRBV15; CDR3aa: CATSRPARTGRSYEQYF
j_gene: TRBJ2-7; v_gene: TRBV9; CDR3aa: CASSVDRVTYEQYF
j_gene: TRBJ1-1; v_gene: TRBV6-6; CDR3aa: CASPSDPSKEAFF
j_gene: TRBJ2-7; v_gene: TRBV12-3/TRBV12-4; CDR3aa: CASSHDMSYEQYF
j_gene: TRBJ2-1; v_gene: TRBV5-6; CDR3aa: CASSLVSGGTNEQFF
j_gene: TRBJ2-5; v_gene: TRBV11-3; CDR3aa: CASSPGVGEQETQYF
j_gene: TRBJ2-5; v_gene: TRBV29-1; CDR3aa: CSVTRTGVKGGETQYF
j_gene: TRBJ2-5; v_gene: TRBV12-3/TRBV12-4; CDR3aa: CASSHEQETQYF
j_gene: TRBJ1-5; v_gene: TRBV2; CDR3aa: CASKWQGSNQPQHF
j_gene: TRBJ1-1; v_gene: TRBV29-1; CDR3aa: CSVLYQGARAAFF
j_gene: TRBJ2-1; v_gene: TRBV6-1; CDR3aa: CASRLAGASSYNEQFF